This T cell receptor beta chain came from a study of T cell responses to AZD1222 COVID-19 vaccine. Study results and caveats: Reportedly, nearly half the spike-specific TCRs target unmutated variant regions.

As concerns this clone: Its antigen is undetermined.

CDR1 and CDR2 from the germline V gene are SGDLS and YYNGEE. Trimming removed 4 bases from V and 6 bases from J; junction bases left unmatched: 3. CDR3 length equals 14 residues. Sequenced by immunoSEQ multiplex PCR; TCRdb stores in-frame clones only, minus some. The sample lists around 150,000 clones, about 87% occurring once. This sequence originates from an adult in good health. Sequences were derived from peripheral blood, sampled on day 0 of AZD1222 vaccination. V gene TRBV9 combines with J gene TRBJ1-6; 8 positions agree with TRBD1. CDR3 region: CASSLTGVNSPLHF. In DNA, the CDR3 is TGTGCCAGCAGCTTGACAGGGGTTAATTCACCCCTCCACTTT.